The 21 T cell receptor beta chains listed next were all sequenced from one sample in a study of CD8 T cells in ankylosing spondylitis. TCRdb independently ran MiXCR on the 5' RACE reads; one entry per CDR3 protein. The sample yields some 340,000 distinct CDR3 sequences, roughly 15% seen once. Source material: blood, either unsorted or a sorted T cell fraction (not recorded which). These receptors originate from a male donor with ankylosing spondylitis or in good health (not recorded which).

V gene TRBV5-1 combines with J gene TRBJ2-7, with D maybe TRBD1 (6 bases). The V gene lost 4 bases and the J gene lost 3 bases, with 17 bases spanning the gap. The CDR3 loop spans 15 amino acids. Looked up from germline, CDR1 is SGHRS and CDR2 is YFSETQ. For the CDR3, the DNA is TGCGCCAGCAGCGTTACCTCAGGGGACCTCTACGAGCAGTACTTC. This sequence encodes CASSVTSGDLYEQYF.

V is TRBV12-3 or TRBV12-4 and J is TRBJ2-2; 7 bases fit TRBD1. The CDR3 totals 15 residues. The V gene end was trimmed by 7 bases and the J gene end by 1 base; junction bases not matched to a gene: 6. The CDR3 protein is CASTPRTGNTGELFF. The CDR3 nucleotides read TGTGCCAGCACCCCGAGGACAGGGAACACCGGGGAGCTGTTTTTT.

This clonotype was observed a few times. The J gene is TRBJ1-2, the V gene TRBV5-1; 7 bases are a match to TRBD1. Per the germline V gene, CDR1 is SGHRS and CDR2 is YFSETQ. The V segment lost 0 bases and the J segment 8 bases; nucleotides outside the gene matches: 4. This CDR3 has 13 amino acids. CDR3 amino acids: CASSLAQGSGYTF. DNA of the CDR3: TGCGCCAGCAGCTTGGCACAGGGGTCGGGCTACACCTTC.

The rearrangement uses TRBV6-5 and TRBJ1-6; D gene unclear. V lost 0 bases to trimming and J lost 13 bases, with 16 bases between them. CDR3 size: 15 residues. Germline CDR1 and CDR2: MNHEY and SVGAGI. This CDR3 reads CASSYSTGRADPLHF. Here the CDR3 DNA reads TGTGCCAGCAGTTACTCGACGGGAAGGGCCGATCCCCTCCACTTT.

This clonotype turned up a few times. The chain is built from TRBV15 and TRBJ2-5, with 7 positions matching TRBD1. CDR1 is LNHNV, CDR2 YYDKDF, per germline (reference sequence). V shed 3 bases and J 7 bases; nucleotides not matched to a gene: 11. The length of the CDR3 is 15 residues. CDR3 coding DNA: TGTGCCACCAGCAGTTACAGGGGCCCCGTAGGGACCCAGTACTTC. Amino acid sequence: CATSSYRGPVGTQYF.

The chain employs TRBV20-1 and TRBJ2-7; D possibly matches TRBD1 or TRBD2 (6 bases each). Trimming cost V 4 bases and J 2 bases, with 18 bases left between them. The CDR3 runs to 15 residues. The germline gives CDR1 DFQATT, CDR2 SNEGSKA (reference sequence). CDR3 amino acids: CSATEGGAVTYEQYF. CDR3 DNA: TGCAGTGCTACCGAGGGGGGCGCTGTTACCTACGAGCAGTACTTC.

The rearrangement joins TRBV11-2 to TRBJ2-1; 10 positions match TRBD2. V shed 5 bases, J shed 1 base, and the junction held 11 bases outside the gene matches. This CDR3 comprises 18 residues. Germline loops: CDR1 SGHAT, CDR2 FQNNGV. The CDR3 nucleotides are TGTGCCAGCAGCAAGCAATCCGGGACTAGCGCTTCCTACAATGAGCAGTTCTTC. Amino acid sequence: CASSKQSGTSASYNEQFF.

This clonotype occurred many times. This chain uses TRBV2 with TRBJ1-5; possible D gene TRBD1, 6 bases. Germline V gene sequence: CDR1 SNHLY, CDR2 FYNNEI. This CDR3 has 15 amino acids. Between the trimmed V and J ends, which lost 5 bases and 0 bases, there was a span of 11 bases. CDR3 bases: TGTGCCAGCAGTTTCGGACAGTTTAGCAATCAGCCCCAGCATTTT. This gives the protein CASSFGQFSNQPQHF.

The chain joins TRBV5-6 to TRBJ2-5, with 8 positions matching TRBD1. The CDR3 contains 15 residues. The germline gives CDR1 SGHDT, CDR2 YYEEEE. V lost 2 bases, J lost 6 bases, and 9 bases stayed unmatched. The CDR3 protein is CASSLGRTGRKTQYF. CDR3 nucleotide sequence: TGTGCCAGCAGCTTAGGAAGGACAGGGCGAAAGACCCAGTACTTC.

This clonotype was recorded many times. This chain uses TRBV4-1 with TRBJ1-1, with 7 bases matching TRBD1. V shed 4 bases and J 0 bases; nucleotides not matched to a gene: 8. Per germline, CDR1 MGHRA and CDR2 YSYEKL. CDR3 size: 16 residues. DNA for the CDR3: TGCGCCAGCAGCCTTCACAGGGGACGCATGAACACTGAAGCTTTCTTT. Residues: CASSLHRGRMNTEAFF.

This clonotype was found a few times. The V call is TRBV4-1, the J call TRBJ1-1; the D gene is possibly TRBD1 (5 bases). Trimming left V 3 bases short and J 4 bases short, with 15 bases between. The CDR3 extends over 15 amino acids. Germline CDR1 and CDR2: MGHRA and YSYEKL. The CDR3 here is CASSHPWGYSTEAFF. CDR3 sequence (DNA): TGCGCCAGCAGCCATCCTTGGGGGTACTCCACTGAAGCTTTCTTT.

This clonotype was counted between two and nine times. This sequence joins TRBV7-2 and TRBJ1-6; no reliable D call. The CDR3 loop spans 15 amino acids. The V gene's germline CDR1 is SGHTA and CDR2 FQGNSA. The ends were cut back, 1 base at V and 6 bases at J, with 10 bases in the middle. The CDR3 loop reads CASSLGSGVNSPLHF. The CDR3 DNA follows: TGTGCCAGCAGCTTAGGCTCAGGAGTTAATTCACCCCTCCACTTT.

V and J are TRBV20-1 and TRBJ1-5, with TRBD1 identical over 7 bases. The CDR3 runs 18 residues. Looked up from germline, CDR1 is DFQATT and CDR2 is SNEGSKA (reference sequence). Trimming at V came to 3 bases and at J to 2 bases, leaving 16 bases not matched to a gene. The CDR3 DNA is TGCAGTGCTAGGAGTGCAGGGGGAATTAGGATAGGCAATCAGCCCCAGCATTTT. Its protein is CSARSAGGIRIGNQPQHF.

The chain uses TRBV5-6 and TRBJ2-5; perhaps TRBD1 as D (6 bases). The CDR3 extends over 16 amino acids. The V end lost 4 bases, the J end lost 5 bases, and 21 bases lay between the germline ends. Germline-derived CDR1 and CDR2 are SGHDT and YYEEEE. For the CDR3, the DNA is TGTGCCAGCAGCCCTTTGGGGGCCACTATGGAGGAGACCCAGTACTTC. Translating it yields CASSPLGATMEETQYF.

This chain uses TRBV12-3 or TRBV12-4 with TRBJ2-7; 7 bases map to TRBD1. V lost 7 bases, J lost 5 bases, and 11 bases stayed unmatched. CDR3 length: 14 amino acids. Here the CDR3 DNA reads TGTGCCAGCACCAAGACAGGGAAGGTTGACGAGCAGTACTTC. This sequence encodes CASTKTGKVDEQYF.

The sample holds a few counts of this clonotype. This chain uses TRBV27 with TRBJ1-2, with 11 bases matching TRBD1. Germline trimming cut 5 bases from V and 3 bases from J; bases unmatched to any gene: 5. The CDR3 totals 15 residues. Germline assignment: CDR1 MNHEY and CDR2 SMNVEV (reference sequence). The CDR3 DNA follows: TGTGCCAGCAGTCCGGGACAGGGGGTCTACTATGGCTACACCTTC. Protein: CASSPGQGVYYGYTF.

The rearrangement joins TRBV3-1 to TRBJ2-4, with 7 positions matching TRBD1. The V gene end was trimmed by 0 bases and the J gene end by 6 bases; junction bases not matched to a gene: 5. CDR3 size: 15 residues. Looked up from germline, CDR1 is LGHDT and CDR2 is YNNKEL (reference sequence). This chain's CDR3 is CASSQDGNRGNIQYF. CDR3 bases: TGTGCCAGCAGCCAAGATGGCAACAGGGGAAACATTCAGTACTTC.

This clonotype appeared a few times. The chain combines TRBV6-1 with TRBJ2-5; D unresolved. CDR1 and CDR2 from the germline V gene are MNHNS and SASEGT. Trimming pared 0 bases from V and 5 bases from J, leaving 7 bases between. The CDR3 totals 13 residues. This chain's CDR3 is CASSEAGWETQYF. The DNA of the CDR3 is TGTGCCAGCAGTGAAGCAGGGTGGGAGACCCAGTACTTC.

This clonotype showed up just a few times. The chain combines TRBV5-5 with TRBJ1-1, with TRBD1 as a possible D gene (5 bases). The CDR3 is 15 amino acids. V lost 4 bases and J lost 3, with 16 bases in between. Germline V gene lookup returns CDR1 SGHKS and CDR2 YYEKEE (reference sequence). DNA for the CDR3: TGTGCCAGCAGCACCGGGACGGCCTTCGACACTGAAGCTTTCTTT. Encoded protein: CASSTGTAFDTEAFF.

This clonotype has at least ten counts. The V call is TRBV12-3 or TRBV12-4, the J call TRBJ2-2; D perhaps matches TRBD2 (6 bases). Trimming left V 10 bases short and J 5 bases short, with 8 bases between. The CDR3 covers 11 residues. CDR3 nucleotides: TGTGCCACCCGGGGGACCGGGGAGCTGTTTTTT. This encodes CATRGTGELFF.

In DNA form, the CDR3 reads TGTGCCAGCAGCTTAGTGGGGGACAGCCTAGCCAAAAACATTCAGTACTTC. Protein product: CASSLVGDSLAKNIQYF. The rearrangement joins TRBV7-2 to TRBJ2-4; 7 positions agree with TRBD1. Germline CDR1 and CDR2: SGHTA and FQGNSA. The CDR3 is 17 amino acids. Trimming at V came to 1 base and at J to 0 bases, leaving 6 bases not matched to a gene. The entire variable domain, with the rest obtained from reference TRBV7-2 and TRBJ2-4, is as follows: GAGVSQSPSNKVTEKGKDVELRCDPISGHTALYWYRQSLGQGLEFLIYFQGNSAPDKSGLPSDRFSAERTGGSVSTLTIQRTQQEDSAVYLCASSLVGDSLAKNIQYFGAGTRLSVL.